This T cell receptor beta chain derives from a study of cytomegalovirus exposure and HLA in healthy donors. This clone came up once. Germline-derived CDR1 and CDR2 are MDHEN and SYDVKM. V gave up 6 bases and J gave up 4 bases; unmatched junction bases: 10. This CDR3 region has 16 residues. The validation cohort, a group of 100 to 150 subjects, included the donors and was separate from the approximately 680-subject first cohort. Profiling relied on immunoSEQ multiplex PCR, and the TCRdb table lists in-frame clones only, not all of them. The sample contains about 49,000 clones, 94% of which appear only once.

The chain has TRBV28 and TRBJ2-2, with 8 bases lining up with TRBD2. The source of this sequence is a woman aged 18 to 35 in good health and CMV-seropositive. Source material: PBMCs. CDR3 loop: CASSPTSGGVTGELFF. As DNA, the CDR3 is TGTGCCAGCAGCCCCACTAGCGGAGGAGTCACCGGGGAGCTGTTTTTT. Drawing the rest from reference TRBV28 and TRBJ2-2, the complete variable domain is DVKVTQSSRYLVKRTGEKVFLECVQDMDHENMFWYRQDPGLGLRLIYFSYDVKMKEKGDIPEGYSVSREKKERFSLILESASTNQTSMYLCASSPTSGGVTGELFFGEGSRLTVL.